The sequence of this T cell receptor beta chain was determined in a study of cytomegalovirus exposure and HLA in healthy donors. Germline CDR1 is SGDLS and CDR2 is YYNGEE. Trimming stripped 0 bases from V and 2 bases from J, with 4 bases between. The CDR3 is 13 amino acids. Nominal health characterized the donors when sampled, though unrecorded immune exposures were likely. Primers: 60 Vbeta forward and 13 Jbeta reverse. The method was immunoSEQ multiplex PCR; TCRdb's version includes in-frame clones alone and lacks a portion of them. The sample consists of 150,000 to 170,000 clones, 65% to 85% of them appearing once.

Sequenced: PBMCs. This receptor was obtained from a woman aged 40 to 50 in good health and CMV-seropositive. The J gene is TRBJ2-3, the V gene TRBV9; D remains ambiguous. The CDR3 protein is CASSVGHTDTQYF. Written as DNA, the CDR3 is TGTGCCAGCAGCGTAGGACACACAGATACGCAGTATTTT.